The 20 T cell receptor beta chains below all came from one sample that was sequenced in a study of cytomegalovirus exposure and HLA in healthy donors. The PCR was carried out with 60 Vbeta primers and 13 Jbeta primers. Only in-frame clones appear in the TCRdb table, and some are missing; sequencing was by immunoSEQ multiplex PCR. The data contain over 110,000 clones, about 79% of them singletons. Sequencing was performed on PBMCs. These receptor sequences come from a male donor in good health and CMV-seronegative.

The chain uses TRBV6-5 and TRBJ2-1, with a weak D call TRBD1 (5 bases). Germline V gives CDR1 MNHEY, CDR2 SVGAGI. The CDR3 runs to 13 residues. V gave up 2 bases and J gave up 12 bases, with 14 bases separating them. The CDR3, as DNA: TGTGCCAGCAGTTACCCCCAGGGAATTGTGCAGTTCTTC. This encodes CASSYPQGIVQFF.

The CDR3 DNA sequence: TGCGCCAGCAGCCAAAGGACAGGGTACAAAAACATTCAGTACTTC. Its translation is CASSQRTGYKNIQYF. The genes are TRBV4-1 and TRBJ2-4; TRBD1 matches 8 bases. This CDR3 region has 15 residues. Losses at the gene ends were 2 bases for V and 3 bases for J; bases not matched to a gene: 3. CDR1 and CDR2 from the germline V gene are MGHRA and YSYEKL.

V is TRBV27 and J is TRBJ2-7, with 15 bases fitting TRBD2. The V gene's germline CDR1 is MNHEY and CDR2 SMNVEV (reference sequence). This CDR3 region has 16 residues. Losses at the gene ends were 5 bases for V and 4 bases for J; bases not matched to a gene: 6. The CDR3 loop is CASSLTGTSGRYEQYF. The CDR3 DNA follows: TGTGCCAGCAGTCTCACCGGGACTAGCGGGAGGTACGAGCAGTACTTC.

The CDR3 nucleotides are TGCAGTGCTAACCGCACAGGGGATTACACCTTC. Amino acids: CSANRTGDYTF. The rearrangement joins TRBV20-1 to TRBJ1-2, with 7 bases aligning to TRBD1. The J segment lost 11 bases and the V segment lost 4 bases, leaving 7 bases of the junction unmatched. The CDR3 runs 11 residues. CDR1 DFQATT and CDR2 SNEGSKA come from the germline V gene (reference sequence).

This chain connects TRBV30 to TRBJ1-2; weak D call: TRBD1 (5 bases). There are 13 residues in the CDR3. The germline CDR1 and CDR2 sequences are GTSNPN and SVGIG (reference sequence). Between the trimmed V and J ends, which lost 4 bases and 0 bases, there was a span of 9 bases. The CDR3 DNA reads TGTGCCTGGATGGGGGGAACTAACTATGGCTACACCTTC. Encoded protein: CAWMGGTNYGYTF.

The V and J genes are TRBV19 and TRBJ2-7; D may be TRBD2 (5 bases). V was shortened by 1 base and J by 3 bases, with 7 bases between the two germline ends. This CDR3 has 13 amino acids. The germline gives CDR1 LNHDA, CDR2 SQIVND (reference sequence). This chain's CDR3 is CASSIGESYEQYF. Here the CDR3 DNA reads TGTGCCAGTAGTATAGGGGAGAGCTACGAGCAGTACTTC.

This clone showed up just once. V usage is TRBV2 and J usage is TRBJ1-1; TRBD1 might be the D (6 bases). This CDR3 comprises 13 residues. Germline CDR1 SNHLY, CDR2 FYNNEI. The V and J ends lost 6 bases and 5 bases respectively, with 13 bases between them. CDR3 in DNA: TGTGCCAGCAGAGTAGGGAGGGGGACTGAAGCTTTCTTT. It translates to CASRVGRGTEAFF.

The V gene is TRBV9, the J gene TRBJ2-1; D possibly corresponds to TRBD1 (5 bases). This CDR3 is 14 amino acids long. CDR1 is SGDLS, CDR2 YYNGEE, per germline. The V and J ends lost 1 base and 8 bases respectively, with 13 bases between them. DNA of the CDR3: TGTGCCAGCAGCGTACAGGACACCGGTCATGAGCAGTTCTTC. It translates to CASSVQDTGHEQFF.

The rearrangement links TRBV30 to TRBJ2-5, with TRBD1 matching over 9 bases. Judging by the DNA end, TRBJ2-7 fits better; the J call may be wrong. In germline, CDR1 is GTSNPN, CDR2 SVGIG (reference sequence). This CDR3 contains 14 residues. The chain's CDR3 is CAWSVPQGASEQYF. As DNA, the CDR3 is TGTGCCTGGAGTGTACCACAGGGGGCGTCCGAGCAGTACTTC.

The V gene is TRBV14, the J gene TRBJ2-1; 9 positions match TRBD2. The V segment lost 5 bases and the J segment 6 bases; nucleotides outside the gene matches: 5. The CDR3 has 14 amino acids. The V gene's germline CDR1 is SGHDN and CDR2 FVKESK. CDR3 in DNA: TGTGCCAGCAGCTTAGGGACTAGCCGCAATGAGCAGTTCTTC. Residues: CASSLGTSRNEQFF.

The J gene is TRBJ1-1, the V gene TRBV13; TRBD1 aligns across 7 bases. The CDR3 contains 16 residues. Germline V gene data show CDR1 as PRHDT and CDR2 as FYEKMQ (reference sequence). The V segment lost 2 bases and the J segment 4 bases; nucleotides outside the gene matches: 10. CDR3 protein: CASSLPPTQGFTEAFF. CDR3 sequence (DNA): TGTGCCAGCAGCTTACCCCCTACACAGGGGTTCACTGAAGCTTTCTTT.

The rearrangement joins TRBV5-1 to TRBJ2-1, with D possibly matching TRBD1 (5 bases). V lost 5 bases and J lost 3, with 9 bases in between. In germline, CDR1 is SGHRS, CDR2 YFSETQ. The length of the CDR3 is 13 residues. The CDR3 region is CASSRQGYNEQFF. The CDR3 coding sequence is TGCGCCAGCAGTCGGCAGGGCTACAATGAGCAGTTCTTC.

V is TRBV7-9 and J is TRBJ2-1, with TRBD2 matching 7 bases. The ends lost 3 bases at V and 7 bases at J; junction bases unmatched: 6. Germline-derived CDR1 and CDR2 are SEHNR and FQNEAQ (reference sequence). This CDR3 comprises 14 residues. The CDR3 bases are TGTGCCAGCAGCTTCGGCGCGGGACTAAATGAGCAGTTCTTC. It specifies CASSFGAGLNEQFF. The full variable domain, its missing parts supplied by reference TRBV7-9 and TRBJ2-1, is DTGVSQNPRHKITKRGQNVTFRCDPISEHNRLYWYRQTLGQGPEFLTYFQNEAQLEKSRLLSDRFSAERPKGSFSTLEIQRTEQGDSAMYLCASSFGAGLNEQFFGPGTRLTVL.

The table lists this clone with a count of one. This sequence joins TRBV6-5 and TRBJ2-5; 10 bases align to TRBD1. This CDR3 spans 13 amino acids. Germline V gene lookup returns CDR1 MNHEY and CDR2 SVGAGI. V lost 6 bases to trimming and J lost 4 bases; unmatched junction nucleotides: 2. The CDR3 loop reads CASSRQGAETQYF. As DNA, the CDR3 is TGTGCCAGCAGCAGACAGGGGGCAGAGACCCAGTACTTC.

In regard to this clone: One end of the junction varies from germline; a read error may be responsible. This chain uses TRBV10-3 with TRBJ2-1; 11 nucleotides line up with TRBD2. In germline, CDR1 is ENHRY, CDR2 SYGVKD. This CDR3 comprises 18 residues. CDR3 protein: CAVSEHAVGLAAYNEQFF. Written as DNA, the CDR3 is TGTGCCGTCAGTGAACATGCCGTGGGACTAGCGGCATACAATGAGCAGTTCTTC.

The chain couples TRBV30 to TRBJ1-5, with 11 bases matching TRBD1. The CDR3 has 18 amino acids. Germline trimming cut 3 bases from V and 2 bases from J; bases unmatched to any gene: 12. Germline-derived CDR1 and CDR2 are GTSNPN and SVGIG (reference sequence). The CDR3 here is CAWREGQGGFIGNQPQHF. Here the CDR3 DNA reads TGTGCCTGGAGGGAGGGACAGGGGGGATTTATAGGCAATCAGCCCCAGCATTTT.

This clone was observed once. The chain links TRBV7-9 to TRBJ2-1, with 7 bases aligning to TRBD2. With V trimmed by 5 bases and J by 5 bases, 12 bases remained unmatched. Germline V gene data show CDR1 as SEHNR and CDR2 as FQNEAQ (reference sequence). The CDR3 is 16 amino acids. The CDR3 sequence: CASSNPHLSGDNEQFF. CDR3 in DNA: TGTGCCAGCAGCAACCCTCATCTCAGCGGGGACAATGAGCAGTTCTTC.

V is TRBV2 and J is TRBJ1-3; 7 bases fit TRBD1. Looked up from germline, CDR1 is SNHLY and CDR2 is FYNNEI. V gave up 6 bases and J gave up 4 bases; unmatched junction bases: 6. This CDR3 is built from 14 residues. This chain's CDR3 is CASRAQGSGNTIYF. CDR3 DNA sequence: TGTGCCAGCAGAGCACAGGGGTCCGGAAACACCATATATTTT.

The chain joins TRBV9 to TRBJ2-1; TRBD2 agrees at 8 bases. Germline V gives CDR1 SGDLS, CDR2 YYNGEE. After removal of 0 bases from V and 3 bases from J, the junction contained 2 bases not matched to a gene. There are 15 residues in the CDR3. CDR3 DNA sequence: TGTGCCAGCAGCGTAGAAGCGGGAGTCTACAATGAGCAGTTCTTC. Residues: CASSVEAGVYNEQFF.

CDR3 bases: TGTGCCAGCAGCTTAACGGCAAATGAAAAACTGTTTTTT. This translates into CASSLTANEKLFF. The V and J genes are TRBV7-3 and TRBJ1-4; D uncertain. Trimming left V 0 bases short and J 5 bases short, with 4 bases between. The CDR3 length is 13 residues. The V gene's germline CDR1 is SGHTA and CDR2 FQGTGA.